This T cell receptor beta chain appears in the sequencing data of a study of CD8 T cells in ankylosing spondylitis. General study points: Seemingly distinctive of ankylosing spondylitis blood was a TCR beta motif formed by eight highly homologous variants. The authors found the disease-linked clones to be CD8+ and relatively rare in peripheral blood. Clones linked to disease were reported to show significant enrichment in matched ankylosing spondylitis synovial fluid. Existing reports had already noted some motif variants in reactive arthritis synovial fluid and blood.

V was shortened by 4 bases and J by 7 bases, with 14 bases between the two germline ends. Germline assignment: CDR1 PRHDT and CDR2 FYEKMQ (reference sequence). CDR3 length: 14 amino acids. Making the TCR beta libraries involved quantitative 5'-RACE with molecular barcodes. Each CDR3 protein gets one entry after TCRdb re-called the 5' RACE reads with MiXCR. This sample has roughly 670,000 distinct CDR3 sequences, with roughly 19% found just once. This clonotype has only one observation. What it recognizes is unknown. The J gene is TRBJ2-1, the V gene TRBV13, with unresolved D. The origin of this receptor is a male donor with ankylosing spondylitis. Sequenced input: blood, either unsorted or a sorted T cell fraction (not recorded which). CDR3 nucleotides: TGTGCCAGCAGCTCCCCCCCGGAGAAAAATGAGCAGTTCTTC. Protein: CASSSPPEKNEQFF. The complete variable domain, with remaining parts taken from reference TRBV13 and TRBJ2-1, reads AAGVIQSPRHLIKEKRETATLKCYPIPRHDTVYWYQQGPGQDPQFLISFYEKMQSDKGSIPDRFSAQQFSDYHSELNMSSLELGDSALYFCASSSPPEKNEQFFGPGTRLTVL.